This T cell receptor (beta chain) was observed in a study of T cell repertoires in cytomegalovirus infection (dated by TCRdb to the late 2010s). About the full investigation: Alongside well-studied HLA-B-restricted epitopes, the peptide stimulations were aimed at recently identified HLA-C-restricted CMV epitopes, whose presentation resists viral immunomodulation. Donor HLA type was relevant to the analysis, because carriage of CMV infection together with the matching HLA type was indicated by public TCR beta signatures.

Study-wide findings and limitations: Carriers of CMV infection plus the relevant HLA type were discriminated by the cumulative frequency of public TCR beta family members in the study cohort and in an independent roughly 340-donor cohort. The ex vivo response was dominated by HLA-C-restricted CMV-specific TCR beta clonotypes, which also provided the single most frequent clonotype in two of eight donors.

This clonotype was detected ten times or more. The antigen it binds to is not known. The record has no base qualities; no much larger clone is one base away. Sequencing was performed on an Illumina HiSeq 1500. The public reads were reprocessed in TCRdb via fastp at Q25 and MiXCR, keeping in-frame beta chains. Each entry merges the rows of one CDR3 protein and shows their most common DNA and genes. The sample table records roughly 700,000 distinct CDR3 sequences; 33% of these occur just once. The biggest ten clones account for 15% to 20% of the sample. Sample treatment or condition, as interpreted from the label and publication: in vitro stimulation with specific CMV peptide epitopes to enrich CMV-specific T cells. Including cysteine and phenylalanine, the CDR3 has 16 amino acids. The DNA shown is the 48-base CDR3, in frame from base 1. For this chain, trimming is 4 bases at the V end and 4 bases at the J end, and the number of junction bases without a gene match is 7. CDR1 and CDR2, looked up from the germline V gene, are SGHTA and FQGNSA.

This chain joins TRBV7-2 to TRBJ2-1, with 10 bases matching TRBD2. The material was cultured PBMCs, obtained from culture after CMV antigen stimulation. The TCR was taken from a human donor in good health (CMV status not recorded). Some clones in this sample may be carry-over from other donors' samples. The CDR3 region has the sequence CASSSLGLADYNEQFF. The nucleotides are TGTGCCAGCAGCTCCCTCGGACTAGCGGATTACAATGAGCAGTTCTTC.